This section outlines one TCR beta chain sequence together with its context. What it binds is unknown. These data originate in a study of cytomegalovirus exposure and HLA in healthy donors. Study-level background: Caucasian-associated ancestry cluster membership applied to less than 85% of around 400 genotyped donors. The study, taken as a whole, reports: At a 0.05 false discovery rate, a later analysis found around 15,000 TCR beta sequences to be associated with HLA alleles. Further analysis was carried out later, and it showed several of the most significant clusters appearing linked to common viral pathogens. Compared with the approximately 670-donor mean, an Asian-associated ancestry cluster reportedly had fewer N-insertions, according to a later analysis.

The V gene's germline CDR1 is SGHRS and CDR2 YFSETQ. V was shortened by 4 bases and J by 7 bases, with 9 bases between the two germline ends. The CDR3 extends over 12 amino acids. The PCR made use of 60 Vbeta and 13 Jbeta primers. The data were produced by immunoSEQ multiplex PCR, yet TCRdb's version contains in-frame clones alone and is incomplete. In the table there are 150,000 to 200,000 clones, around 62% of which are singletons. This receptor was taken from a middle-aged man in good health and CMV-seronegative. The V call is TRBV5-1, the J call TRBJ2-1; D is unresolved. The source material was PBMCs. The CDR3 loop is CASSATSNEQFF. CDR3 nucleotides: TGCGCCAGCAGCGCGACTTCGAATGAGCAGTTCTTC.